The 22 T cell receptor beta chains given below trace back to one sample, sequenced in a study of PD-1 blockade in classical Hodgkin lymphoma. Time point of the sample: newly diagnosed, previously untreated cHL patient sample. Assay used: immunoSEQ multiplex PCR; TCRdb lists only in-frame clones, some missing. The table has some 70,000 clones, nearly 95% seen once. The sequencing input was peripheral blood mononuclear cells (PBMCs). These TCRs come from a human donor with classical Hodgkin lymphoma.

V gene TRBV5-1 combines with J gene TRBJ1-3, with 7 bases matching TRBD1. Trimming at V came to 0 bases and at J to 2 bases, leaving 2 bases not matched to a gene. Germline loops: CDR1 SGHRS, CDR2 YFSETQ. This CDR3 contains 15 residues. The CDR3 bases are TGCGCCAGCAGCTTGGGGGACAGTCCTGGAAACACCATATATTTT. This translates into CASSLGDSPGNTIYF.

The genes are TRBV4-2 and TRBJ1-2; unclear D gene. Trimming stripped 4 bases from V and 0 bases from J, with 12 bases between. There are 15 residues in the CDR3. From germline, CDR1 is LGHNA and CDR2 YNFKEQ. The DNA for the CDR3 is TGTGCCAGCAGCCTTGGGAAACCAGCTAACTATGGCTACACCTTC. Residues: CASSLGKPANYGYTF.

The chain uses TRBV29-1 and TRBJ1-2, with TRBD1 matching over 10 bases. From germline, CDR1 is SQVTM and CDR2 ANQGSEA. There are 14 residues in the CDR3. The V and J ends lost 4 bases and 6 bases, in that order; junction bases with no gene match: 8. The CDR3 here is CSVAGTGDKHGYTF. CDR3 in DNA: TGCAGCGTTGCCGGGACAGGGGATAAACATGGCTACACCTTC.

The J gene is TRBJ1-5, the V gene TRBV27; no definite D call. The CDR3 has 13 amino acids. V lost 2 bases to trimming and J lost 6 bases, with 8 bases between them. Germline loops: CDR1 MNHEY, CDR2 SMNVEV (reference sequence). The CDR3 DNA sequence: TGTGCCAGCAGTTTAAGCCCTGGTCAGCCCCAGCATTTT. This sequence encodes CASSLSPGQPQHF.

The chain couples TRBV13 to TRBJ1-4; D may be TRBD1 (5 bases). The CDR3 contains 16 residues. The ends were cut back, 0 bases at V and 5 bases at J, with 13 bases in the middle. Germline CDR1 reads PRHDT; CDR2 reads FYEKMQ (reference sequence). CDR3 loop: CASSLGQGRQNEKLFF. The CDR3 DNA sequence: TGTGCCAGCAGCTTAGGCCAGGGCAGACAAAATGAAAAACTGTTTTTT.

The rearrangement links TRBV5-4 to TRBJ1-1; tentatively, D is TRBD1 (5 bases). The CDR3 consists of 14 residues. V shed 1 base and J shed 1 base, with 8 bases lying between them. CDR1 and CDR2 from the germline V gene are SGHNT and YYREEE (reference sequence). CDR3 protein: CASSLPQGNTEAFF. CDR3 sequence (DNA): TGTGCCAGCAGCTTGCCCCAGGGGAACACTGAAGCTTTCTTT.

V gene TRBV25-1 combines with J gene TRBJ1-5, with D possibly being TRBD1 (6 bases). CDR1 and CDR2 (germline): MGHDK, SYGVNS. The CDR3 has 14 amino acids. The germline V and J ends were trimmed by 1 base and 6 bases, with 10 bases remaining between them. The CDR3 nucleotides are TGTGCCAGCAGTGAATGGGGGGCGGGTCAGCCCCAGCATTTT. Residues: CASSEWGAGQPQHF.

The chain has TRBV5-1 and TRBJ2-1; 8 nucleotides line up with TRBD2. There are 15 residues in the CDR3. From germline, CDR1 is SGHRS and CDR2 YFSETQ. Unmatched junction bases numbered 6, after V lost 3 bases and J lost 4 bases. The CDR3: CASSSGGERYNEQFF. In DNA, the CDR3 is TGCGCCAGCAGCTCCGGGGGGGAAAGGTACAATGAGCAGTTCTTC. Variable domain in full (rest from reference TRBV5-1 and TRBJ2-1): KAGVTQTPRYLIKTRGQQVTLSCSPISGHRSVSWYQQTPGQGLQFLFEYFSETQRNKGNFPGRFSGRQFSNSRSEMNVSTLELGDSALYLCASSSGGERYNEQFFGPGTRLTVL.

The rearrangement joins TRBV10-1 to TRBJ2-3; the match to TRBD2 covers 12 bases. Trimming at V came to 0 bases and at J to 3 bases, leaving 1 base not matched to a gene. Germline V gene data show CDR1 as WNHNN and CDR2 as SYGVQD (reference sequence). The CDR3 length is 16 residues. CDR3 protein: CASSESLAGGTDTQYF. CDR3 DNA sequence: TGCGCCAGCAGTGAGTCACTAGCGGGAGGAACAGATACGCAGTATTTT.

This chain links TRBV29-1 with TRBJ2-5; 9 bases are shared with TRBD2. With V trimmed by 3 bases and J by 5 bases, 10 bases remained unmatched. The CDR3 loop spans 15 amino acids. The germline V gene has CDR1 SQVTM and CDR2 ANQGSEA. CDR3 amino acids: CSVERAGGPGETQYF. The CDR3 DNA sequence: TGCAGCGTTGAGAGGGCGGGAGGGCCTGGTGAGACCCAGTACTTC.

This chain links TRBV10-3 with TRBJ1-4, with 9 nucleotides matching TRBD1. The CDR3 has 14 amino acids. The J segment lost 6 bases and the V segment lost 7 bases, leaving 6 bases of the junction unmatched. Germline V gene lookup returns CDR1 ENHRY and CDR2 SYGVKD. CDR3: CAINDRGRDEKLFF. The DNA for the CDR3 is TGTGCCATCAATGACAGGGGGAGGGATGAAAAACTGTTTTTT.

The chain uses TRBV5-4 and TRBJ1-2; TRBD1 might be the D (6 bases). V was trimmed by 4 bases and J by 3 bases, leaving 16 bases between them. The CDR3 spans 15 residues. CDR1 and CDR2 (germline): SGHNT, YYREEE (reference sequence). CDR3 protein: CASSRGGGWDYGYTF. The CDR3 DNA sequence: TGTGCCAGCAGCAGGGGAGGGGGATGGGACTATGGCTACACCTTC.

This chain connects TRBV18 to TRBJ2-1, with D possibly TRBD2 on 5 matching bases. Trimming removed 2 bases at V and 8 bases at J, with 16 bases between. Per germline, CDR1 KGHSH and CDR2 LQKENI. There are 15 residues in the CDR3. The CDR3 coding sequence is TGTGCCAGCTCACCAGGAGGATCGCGTATTGATGAGCAGTTCTTC. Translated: CASSPGGSRIDEQFF.

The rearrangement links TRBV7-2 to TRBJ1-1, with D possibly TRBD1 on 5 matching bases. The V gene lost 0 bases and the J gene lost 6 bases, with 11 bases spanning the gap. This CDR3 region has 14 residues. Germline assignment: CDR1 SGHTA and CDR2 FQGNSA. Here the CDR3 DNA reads TGTGCCAGCAGCTTAGCGAGGGACGTGTCTGAAGCTTTCTTT. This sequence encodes CASSLARDVSEAFF.

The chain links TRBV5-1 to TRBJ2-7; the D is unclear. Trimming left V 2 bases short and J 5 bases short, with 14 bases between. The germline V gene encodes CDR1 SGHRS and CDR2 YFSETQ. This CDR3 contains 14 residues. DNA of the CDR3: TGCGCCAGCAGCTTATTAGGGCTCTCGCACGAGCAGTACTTC. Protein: CASSLLGLSHEQYF.

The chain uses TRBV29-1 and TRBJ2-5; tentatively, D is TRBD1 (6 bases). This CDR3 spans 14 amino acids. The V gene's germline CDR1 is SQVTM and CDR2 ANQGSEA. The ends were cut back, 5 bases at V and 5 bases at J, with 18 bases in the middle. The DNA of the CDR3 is TGCAGCGTTAAAATACAGGGAAGGCGGGAGACCCAGTACTTC. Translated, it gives CSVKIQGRRETQYF. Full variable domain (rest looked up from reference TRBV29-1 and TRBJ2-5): SAVISQKPSRDICQRGTSLTIQCQVDSQVTMMFWYRQQPGQSLTLIATANQGSEATYESGFVIDKFPISRPNLTFSTLTVSNMSPEDSSIYLCSVKIQGRRETQYFGPGTRLLVL.

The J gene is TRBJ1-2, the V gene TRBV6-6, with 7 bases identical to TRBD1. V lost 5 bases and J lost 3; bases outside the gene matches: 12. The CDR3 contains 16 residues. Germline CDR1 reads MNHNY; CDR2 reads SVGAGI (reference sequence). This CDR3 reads CASSPSRGQRDYGYTF. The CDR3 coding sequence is TGTGCCAGCAGTCCCTCACGGGGACAGCGCGACTATGGCTACACCTTC.

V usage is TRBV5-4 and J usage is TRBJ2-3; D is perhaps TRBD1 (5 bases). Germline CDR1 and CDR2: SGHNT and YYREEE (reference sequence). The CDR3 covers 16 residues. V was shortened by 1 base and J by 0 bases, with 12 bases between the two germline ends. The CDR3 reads CASSLREQASTDTQYF. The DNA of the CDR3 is TGTGCCAGCAGCTTGAGGGAACAGGCTAGCACAGATACGCAGTATTTT.

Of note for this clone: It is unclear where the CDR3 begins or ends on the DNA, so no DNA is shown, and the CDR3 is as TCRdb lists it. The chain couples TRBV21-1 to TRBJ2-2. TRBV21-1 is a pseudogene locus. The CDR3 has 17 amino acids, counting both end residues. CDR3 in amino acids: CESVVTWGLGNTGELFF.

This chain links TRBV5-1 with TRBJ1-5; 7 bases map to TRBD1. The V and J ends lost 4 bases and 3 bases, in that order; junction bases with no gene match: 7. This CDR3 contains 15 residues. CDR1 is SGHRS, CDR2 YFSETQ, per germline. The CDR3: CASSATGAVNQPQHF. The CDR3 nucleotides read TGCGCCAGCAGCGCAACAGGGGCCGTCAATCAGCCCCAGCATTTT.

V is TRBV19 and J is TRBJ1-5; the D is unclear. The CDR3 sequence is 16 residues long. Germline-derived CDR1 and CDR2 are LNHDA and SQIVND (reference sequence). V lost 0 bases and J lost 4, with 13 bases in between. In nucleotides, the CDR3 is TGTGCCAGTAGTATAGATTACACGGTTAGAAATCAGCCCCAGCATTTT. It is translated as CASSIDYTVRNQPQHF.

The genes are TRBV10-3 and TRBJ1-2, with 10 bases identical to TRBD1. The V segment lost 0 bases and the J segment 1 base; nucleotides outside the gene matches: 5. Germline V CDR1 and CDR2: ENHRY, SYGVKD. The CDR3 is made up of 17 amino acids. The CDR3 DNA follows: TGTGCCATCAGTGAGTCGCCGGGACAGGGGCTTAACTATGGCTACACCTTC. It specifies CAISESPGQGLNYGYTF.